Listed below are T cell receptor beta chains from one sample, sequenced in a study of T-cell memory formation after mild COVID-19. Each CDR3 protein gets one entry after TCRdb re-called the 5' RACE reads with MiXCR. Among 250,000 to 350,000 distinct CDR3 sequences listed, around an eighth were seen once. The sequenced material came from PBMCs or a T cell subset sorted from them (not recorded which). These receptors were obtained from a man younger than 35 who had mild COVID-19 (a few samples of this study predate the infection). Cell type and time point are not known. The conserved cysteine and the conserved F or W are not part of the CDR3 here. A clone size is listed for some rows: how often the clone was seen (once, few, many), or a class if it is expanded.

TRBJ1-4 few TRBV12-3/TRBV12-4 ASSYNRQGFGTNEKLF
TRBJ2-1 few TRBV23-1 ASSQSRTVYNEQF
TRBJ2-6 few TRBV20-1 SASGGASSGANVLT
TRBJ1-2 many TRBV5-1 ASSLKGSVGGYT
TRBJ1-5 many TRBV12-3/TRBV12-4 ASSWDRGTQPQH
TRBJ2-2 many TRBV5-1 ASSLQWLGGRTNTGELF
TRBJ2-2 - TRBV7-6 ASSFVRQGASGELF
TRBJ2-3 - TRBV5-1 ASSLNGDPQATQY
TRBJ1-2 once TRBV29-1 SASPGQIPYGYT
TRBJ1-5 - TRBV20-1 SAREFGTGINQPQH
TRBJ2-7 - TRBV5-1 ASSPLIGDNYEQY
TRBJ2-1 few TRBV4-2 ASSQDASFLFNEQF
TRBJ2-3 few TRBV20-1 SAGGHSTDTQY
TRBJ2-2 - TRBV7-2 ASSLGRFSGELF
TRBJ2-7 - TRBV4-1 ASSGTSIEQY
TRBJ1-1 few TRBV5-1 ASSLMGSDTEAF
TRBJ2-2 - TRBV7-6 ASSLPQGPAGELF
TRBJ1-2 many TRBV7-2 ASQGDGYGYT
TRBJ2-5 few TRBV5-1 ASRWTSGGQETQY
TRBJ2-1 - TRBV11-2 ASSPGLAGGYEQF
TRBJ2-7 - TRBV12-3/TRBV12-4 ASSTVPQGRPSYEQY
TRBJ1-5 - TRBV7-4 ASTAGVRQGRQPQH
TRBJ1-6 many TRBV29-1 SVGADRNSPLH